This TCR beta chain was found in a study of blood T cell repertoires in COVID-19 (dated by TCRdb to the early 2020s). Background on the whole study: The collaborator samples originated in the United States, Italy and Spain and spanned the acute and convalescent phases of COVID-19. A freely available public database, intended as a resource for researchers studying the immune response to SARS-CoV-2, is where the repertoires were released. Where available, HLA class I and class II types were taken from metadata supplied by the sample provider and were not determined by assay-based typing. Samples came from the ongoing ImmuneRACE study (first 160 participants) plus 1,254 subjects from 6 global collaborators. The prospective study material was composed of cDNA or gDNA derived from T cells, B-cell-depleted T cells, or PBMCs. Sample metadata almost always included a de-identified subject ID, COVID-19 status, age in years and sex. The dataset comprised deeply sampled blood TCRbeta repertoires from subjects exposed to, actively infected with, or recovered from COVID-19. The paper as a whole reports these results and caveats: Clinical and demographic metadata were provided uncurated, with the amount varying by source and participant.

Concerning this clone: What antigen it recognizes has not been identified. Within one base of it there is no much larger clone, and no base qualities were kept.

V loses 5 bases, J loses 7 bases, and the germline ends lie 15 bases apart. CDR1 SGHRS and CDR2 YFSETQ are derived from the germline V gene. The CDR3 runs 13 residues from the cysteine to the phenylalanine. The retained sequence is limited to the CDR3, 39 bases, with the frame set at the first base. Each collaborating institution followed its own protocols to collect whole blood in K2EDTA tubes. Collaborator samples were shipped for TCRbeta analysis as frozen whole blood, isolated PBMCs, or DNA extracted from either sample type. The immunoSEQ Assay, a bias-controlled multiplex PCR, was used to amplify TCRbeta CDR3 regions from genomic DNA. The authors' analysis ran thus. The number of nucleated cells in each sample was estimated by amplification of reference gene primers within the assay. To quantify the absolute abundance of each unique TCRbeta CDR3 rearrangement, sequence reads were collapsed and filtered. For each sample, productive Simpson clonality was calculated by taking the square root of Simpson's diversity index across productive rearrangements. The source is immuneACCESS, and TCRdb retained only in-frame sequences with V and J called. Part of the clones is not carried over; for the studies checked, unresolved V genes explain less than half of this, and the remainder is unexplained. The DNA was the basis for D and trimming; V, J and clone size are from that table. The sample table contains about 200,000 clones; only one count was recorded for approximately 80% of them. Jointly, the top ten make up under 30% of the sample.

The chain couples TRBV5-1 to TRBJ1-1; no D gene can be assigned with confidence. This TCR was sampled from a man between 40 and 49 years old with acute or convalescent COVID-19. Sequencing input: peripheral blood. The nucleotide sequence reads TGCGCCAGCAGGGTCGACTCGGGTGGTGAAGCTTTCTTT. Translated, this is CASRVDSGGEAFF.